The TCR beta chain described here comes from a study of Ad26.COV2.S vaccination and SARS-CoV-2 variants (dated by TCRdb to the early 2020s). For the study in its entirety: Vaccine-arm donors were drawn from COV1001, a multicentre, randomized, double-blind, placebo-controlled phase I-IIa trial of Ad26.COV2.S in healthy adults. Ad26.COV2.S was given intramuscularly at 5x10^10 or 1x10^11 viral particles, as a single shot or as two shots 56 days apart. The specificity and breadth of SARS-CoV-2-reactive T cell receptors after Ad26.COV2.S vaccination were assessed by TCRbeta repertoire sequencing. A total of approximately 32 samples were included in the TCR-sequenced set, comprising around 19 Ad26.COV2.S vaccine recipients, 5 placebo recipients and 8 SARS-CoV-2 convalescent individuals. Participants in the trial were split at random into five groups of five each, receiving low-dose or high-dose Ad26.COV2.S once or twice, or else placebo on both occasions. Blinding of investigators to trial group allocation was maintained during experiments and outcome assessment. On the study overall, not on this receptor specifically: After vaccination, substantial breadth of spike-specific CD8+ and CD4+ T cell responses was reported. Spike-specific TCR breadth was higher in Ad26.COV2.S recipients than in placebo recipients (P = 0.0014). Non-spike TCR breadth was comparable between vaccine and placebo recipients, consistent with the vaccine containing only spike. The study was not powered for comparison of responses between vaccine doses or regimens. It was noted by the authors that total T cell responses may have been underestimated by the TCR breadth and depth analyses.

TCRbeta CDR3 regions were sequenced with the immunoSEQ Assay. After extraction, genomic DNA underwent amplification by bias-controlled multiplex PCR, followed by high-throughput sequencing. Regarding the original processing steps: Collapsing and filtering of sequences were performed to quantify the absolute abundance of each unique TCRbeta CDR3 region. T cell fraction was estimated by normalization of TCRbeta template counts to usable DNA, with usable DNA being measured through amplification of reference genes present in all nucleated cells. Repertoire TCRs were annotated as SARS-CoV-2-specific when V gene, CDR3 amino acid sequence and J gene were exactly matched to a known reactive TCR set. The reference SARS-CoV-2 TCR set came from MIRA and was filtered for enrichment in COVID-19-positive ImmuneCODE repertoires, removing public or cross-reactive TCRs. Using the MIRA antigens, annotated TCRs were further analysed by specific ORF or by position within an ORF. Breadth was defined as annotated unique rearrangements over total unique productive rearrangements; depth was the summed frequency of those rearrangements. Two-sided Wilcoxon rank-sum tests were applied when comparing TCR breadth between groups. TCRdb obtained this table from immuneACCESS and retained in-frame rearrangements with V and J assigned. These tables miss some clones; where compared with another copy, unresolved V genes account for less than half of the shortfall, and the remainder is unexplained. The V and J calls and clone size were taken over from that table, and D and trimming were inferred from the DNA. The sample includes approximately 480,000 clones, with 70% to 90% observed a single time. 9.5% to 15% of the sample rests with the top ten.

Sequences GTSNPN (CDR1) and SVGIG (CDR2) are obtained from the germline V gene (reference sequence). V is shortened by 2 bases, J by 3 bases, and the region joining them spans 14 bases. The CDR3 runs 15 amino acids, cysteine and phenylalanine included. Kept here is only the CDR3 DNA, which spans 45 bases and is read in frame from base 1. This sample's treatment or condition label indicates: around 19 received Ad26.COV2.S at low or high dose, single or two shots; 5 received placebo; per-sample allocation not given. Repertoires of vaccine and placebo recipients were sequenced from samples collected on day 63 after the first injection. In Cohort 1b, about 27 adults aged 18-55 years were enrolled at a single site in Boston, USA, between 29 July and 7 August 2020. As a vaccine, Ad26.COV2.S was a replication-incompetent adenovirus type 26 vector that expressed a prefusion-stabilized SARS-CoV-2 spike protein derived from the original Wuhan strain.

Comments on this clone: What this receptor recognizes is not known. No base qualities exist here, and no much larger clone lies one base off it.

The material was peripheral blood, obtained in a trial of Ad26.COV2.S vaccine versus placebo. This chain joins TRBV30 to TRBJ1-3; D gene: possibly TRBD1, on 5 matching bases. The receptor was isolated from a person aged 18-65 years who received the Ad26.COV2.S COVID-19 vaccine or a placebo. The DNA sequence is given as TGTGCCTGGAGTCCGACGGGGGGATTTGGAAACACCATATATTTT. Its translation reads: CAWSPTGGFGNTIYF.